The TCR beta chain under discussion was sequenced for a study of cytomegalovirus exposure and HLA in healthy donors. The CDR3 length is 14 residues. CDR1 and CDR2 from the germline V gene are SGHRS and YFSETQ. The PCR was carried out with 60 Vbeta primers and 13 Jbeta primers. The repertoire was sequenced with immunoSEQ multiplex PCR; TCRdb's copy has only in-frame clones and lacks some. The sample consists of around 180,000 clones, about 79% of them appearing once. On this clone itself: The junction and the germline gene differ at one end; a read error may be behind it.

Sequencing was done on a sample of PBMCs. The receptor was isolated from a girl aged 2-15 years in good health and CMV-seropositive. The rearrangement uses TRBV5-1 and TRBJ1-1; a possible D gene is TRBD1 (5 bases). CDR3 nucleotide sequence: TGCGCCAGCCGCTTTCCAGGGTCGAACACTGAAGCTTTCTTT. The encoded protein is CASRFPGSNTEAFF.